This T cell receptor (beta chain) originates from a study of regulatory T cells in long-lasting Graves disease. Study-level results: More public clonotypes were shared by persistent patients (under 3,000) than by new patients (roughly 930). Limited samples may have lowered accuracy.

According to the study, TCR beta libraries were built with iRepertoire HTBI primers and CDR3-region Arm-PCR. Each CDR3 protein is one row after TCRdb ran MiXCR on the multiplex PCR reads. The repertoire has 400,000 to 450,000 distinct CDR3 sequences, 15% of them found once; the top ten carry approximately 15%. The length of the CDR3 is 16 residues. Losses at the gene ends were 6 bases for V and 0 bases for J; bases not matched to a gene: 6. Germline lookup yields CDR1 SNHLY and CDR2 FYNNEI. A note on this clonotype: Its antigen is still unknown.

Time point indicated: newly diagnosed GD, antithyroid drugs for less than 3 months. Isolated PBMC RNA provided the starting material for the TCR library. Graves' disease diagnoses used American Thyroid Association guidelines. These sequences were also reported in another study, on T cells in Graves' hyperthyroidism and ophthalmopathy. That study adds: A lack of ophthalmopathy progression within 18 months defined stable Graves' hyperthyroidism.

The TCR sequence derives from a young woman with Graves disease. Source: peripheral blood mononuclear cells (PBMCs), taken at new diagnosis, from a patient treated with antithyroid drugs. This sequence joins TRBV2 and TRBJ2-3; 10 bases are shared with TRBD2. The CDR3 DNA sequence: TGTGCCAGCAGGGATACTAGCGGGACTAGCACAGATACGCAGTATTTT. Protein: CASRDTSGTSTDTQYF.